This T cell receptor beta chain was sequenced in a study of cytomegalovirus exposure and HLA in healthy donors listed by TCRdb under 2017. The study in broad terms: An earlier analysis of 587 of the donors reported about 250 Gb of sequence data and 100 million to 130 million unique TCR beta sequences from some 180 million T cells. An early release that covered roughly 600 HLA-typed donors contained approximately 300 gigabases of sequencing data and 70 million to 100 million unique TCR sequences. The genetic ancestry cluster associated with self-reported Caucasian donors included about four fifths of the roughly 400 genotyped donors. The aim of the study was to test whether cataloging public T cell receptors could identify signatures of past pathogen exposure. Using immunosequencing, the study profiled T cell repertoires from 500 to 800 subjects and related those repertoires to cytomegalovirus serostatus. Besides the first cohort of hundreds of subjects, a separate validation cohort made up of around 120 different subjects was used. To predict cytomegalovirus infection status, the study brought together high-throughput TCR immunosequencing, statistical association of individual TCRs with disease status, and machine learning. To study patterns of TCR occurrence, a later analysis re-analyzed previously published TCR beta repertoires from under 750 donors and added high-resolution HLA genotyping. The later analysis used no new phenotypic data to find candidate immune exposures, relying instead on TCR beta sequences and their occurrence across donors. An earlier analysis of 587 of the donors used high-throughput TCR beta sequencing to judge whether each TCR beta V gene segment behaved as functional or pseudogenic. Donor age, sex, ethnicity and CMV serostatus were compiled alongside the repertoire data. Genome-wide SNP genotypes for about 60% of the 666 donors were used in a later genetic analysis, which treated that subset as a discovery cohort. All discovery cohort repertoires had been generated using a single sequencing platform. HLA typing covered class I and class II loci at four-digit resolution. Typing coverage varied by locus: roughly 629-640 donors for A, B, C, DRB1 and DQB1; more than 500 for DQA1; nearly 610 for DPA1; more than 450 for DPB1. Several DR-DQ haplotypes were treated as single units for association and clustering because of strong linkage in the cohort. On average, around 240,000 unique TCR beta nucleotide sequences were sequenced per donor among some 420 genotyped donors of the cohort, with roughly 18% of those sequences being non-productive. The study at large found these results: In both the original and validation cohorts, the classifier was reported to diagnose cytomegalovirus status with high specificity and sensitivity. At a false discovery rate of 0.05, a later analysis linked some 18,000 TCR beta sequences to specific HLA alleles. Over 15 rarely observed V segments, including chromosome 9 orphons, were excluded from the earlier analysis of 550 to 700 of the donors because counts were too low. Because some donors lacked HLA typing at each locus, the association tests relied only on the typed subset. Some IMGT-functional V segments, including TRBV6-2 and TRBV6-3, could not be distinguished by the 87-base-pair reads and were therefore excluded. In a later analysis, HLA-associated TCR beta chains showed more clonal expansion and lower generation probabilities than non-associated chains that were equally common. According to a later analysis, most CMV-associated TCR beta chains appeared to be HLA-restricted, and the HLA associations seemed to be driven largely by CMV exposure. In this cohort, only TCR beta chains were sequenced, and detectable features were limited by the absence of alpha or paired-chain data. The sequencing pipeline was judged likely to have produced a cluster of highly shared sequence variants as a technical artifact. Immune exposure information for the cohort was limited to CMV serostatus. In a later analysis, TCR association rates were found to vary across HLA loci, with the most associated TCRs seen for DRB1 alleles and the fewest for HLA-C alleles. In an earlier analysis of some 540 of the donors, most TCR beta V segments appeared in productive rearrangements about 87% or about 30% of the time, broadly matching IMGT annotations. When HLA alleles, especially DR and DQ, strongly co-occurred, TCR associations were difficult to assign to individual alleles. The study gave a list of about 170 TCR beta chains associated with cytomegalovirus. According to a later analysis, parvovirus B19, influenza, CMV and Epstein-Barr virus appeared linked to several top co-occurrence clusters. A further reported finding was that TCR beta sequences accurately predicted the HLA-A and HLA-B alleles for most subjects in the first cohort. The presence/absence analyses assumed that sequencing depth was roughly uniform across donors, and that assumption may not be true. A later genetic analysis associated a missense DCLRE1C variant with V-gene and J-gene trimming of TCR beta chains, and an independent cohort replicated the association. Linkage disequilibrium might explain the correlated functional status among segregating V segments, but an unknown experimental factor could not be excluded. In vitro tests confirmed that a few of the cytomegalovirus-associated TCR beta chains recognize cytomegalovirus antigens. Most TCR sequences were seen in very few donors, while some public TCRs were found in many individuals. It was suggested by the authors that the approach could potentially be generalized to other disease states and immunological phenotypes. A later genetic analysis reported fewer N-insertions in productive TCRs among donors in an Asian-associated ancestry cluster than the roughly 700-donor mean.

This clone occurred a few times. Its antigen is unknown. Base qualities were left out, and no much larger clone turns up one base away. After removal of 6 bases from V and 3 bases from J, the junction retains 5 bases not matched to a gene. CDR3 length: 14 amino acids, cysteine to phenylalanine. Only the CDR3 DNA stays, 42 bases, in frame from base 1. The germline V gene yields SGHTA for CDR1 and FQGNSA for CDR2. To prepare the library, the immunoSEQ multiplex PCR assay was applied. A mixture of 60 forward primers for TCR Vbeta segments and 13 reverse primers for TCR Jbeta segments was used in the multiplex PCR. Amplification of the CDR3 region of rearranged TCR beta genes was performed with a multiplex PCR assay on genomic DNA. The amplified TCR beta libraries were sequenced on the Illumina HiSeq System as 87-base-pair reads. The authors processed their data as follows. Across the roughly 700 repertoires, a later analysis counted roughly 84 million unique TCR beta chains, around 10 million of which were shared by at least two donors. Raw reads were error-corrected and collapsed into unique sequences by a nearest-neighbor algorithm in which closely related sequences were merged to remove PCR and sequencing errors. Alignment of CDR3 sequences to IMGT reference sequences was used to assign V, D and J gene segments. For a sequence to be retained, a match of at least six nucleotides was required to both a V gene segment and a J gene segment. A rearrangement counted as productive if the CDR3 had no stop codons and remained in frame with V and J, and every other rearrangement counted as non-productive. Following IMGT convention, CDR3 was defined as the stretch from the second conserved V-encoded cysteine to the conserved J-encoded phenylalanine. Sequences without an unambiguous match to a single V gene segment were excluded from the earlier analysis of 500 to 700 of the donors. In an earlier analysis of some 590 of the donors, a V segment was called functional when productive rearrangements were above 56.7%, and segregating when the standard deviation between donors exceeded 5%. A statistical classification framework was built for diagnosing cytomegalovirus status from the catalog of TCR beta chain sequences. V and J gene assignment, in a later analysis, came from comparing TCR nucleotide sequences with IMGT/GENE-DB human TR gene sequences. The TCRdist pipeline was used in a later analysis to assign CDR3 sequences and most-parsimonious VDJ recombination scenarios. In a later analysis, each TCR beta chain was defined by its CDR3 amino acid sequence together with its V-gene family, and reads lacking a unique V-gene family were excluded. As a way to deal with suspected cross-contamination and a sequencing artifact, a later analysis dropped 450 to 600 nucleotide sequences that were highly shared and had low generation probability. For each public chain, a later analysis derived a clonal expansion index from normalized ranks of inferred template counts within each repertoire. Generation probabilities in a later analysis came from a VDJ recombination model fitted to out-of-frame rearrangements, and those results were checked against IGoR. A later analysis scored TCR-TCR, TCR-HLA and TCR-CMV co-occurrence with hypergeometric tests, applying a repertoire-size bias correction to TCR pairs. False discovery rates were estimated in a later analysis by permuting HLA or CMV assignments 20 times. In a later analysis, co-occurring TCRs were grouped using DBSCAN, with TCRdist sequence similarity added in when clustering inside HLA-allele-positive subsets. Repertoires with fewer than 30,000 or more than 120,000 public chains, plus five repertoires with anomalous nucleotide sharing, were excluded from co-occurrence clustering. The table was pulled from immuneACCESS by TCRdb, which kept in-frame rearrangements only. Such tables lose some clones; where checked, under half of the loss comes from unresolved V genes, and the rest has no known cause. V, J and clone size reflect that table, while D and trimming were determined from the DNA. The sample profile shows under 200,000 clones; about 13% of them were found once. The ten largest clones take up under 10% of the sample.

The cohort was made up of 650 to 700 healthy bone marrow donors. Cohort members were all nominally healthy when sampled, although unrecorded immune exposures were likely present. The donor tested CMV seropositive and was one of the 289 seropositive cohort members. Each donor provided a peripheral blood sample, and peripheral blood mononuclear cells were used for TCR beta sequencing. The Qiagen DNeasy Blood Extraction Kit was used to extract genomic DNA from the blood cell samples. The clonotype was recovered from a man aged 45-65 years in good health and CMV-seropositive. The receptor chain draws on TRBV7-2 and TRBJ1-2, and 9 junctional nucleotides match TRBD1. The specimen sequenced was PBMCs. Read as DNA, the sequence is TGTGCCAGCAGTCGGGGGGACAGGGACTATGGCTACACCTTC. This translates into CASSRGDRDYGYTF. Joined to the reference TRBV7-2 and TRBJ1-2 proteins, this CDR3 gives the full variable domain: GAGVSQSPSNKVTEKGKDVELRCDPISGHTALYWYRQSLGQGLEFLIYFQGNSAPDKSGLPSDRFSAERTGGSVSTLTIQRTQQEDSAVYLCASSRGDRDYGYTFGSGTRLTVV.